The 9 T cell receptor beta chains in this list originate from one sample, sequenced in a study of T cell clusters in autoimmune cytopenias. One tube held mixed TRB-A and TRB-B primer pools for touch-down PCR. TCRdb re-called the multiplex PCR reads and catalogs CDR3 proteins one per entry, DNA excluded. Its table records 6,000 to 9,500 distinct CDR3 sequences. TRB was amplified from about 270 ng of peripheral blood genomic DNA per sample. Sequencing used peripheral blood. These receptor sequences come from a human donor with an autoimmune cytopenia or autoimmune hepatitis (not recorded which).

By frequency, this clonotype is medium-sized. The chain links TRBV6-1 to TRBJ1-5; the D call from TCRdb, TRBD1, cannot be confirmed without DNA. The CDR3 sequence is 15 residues long. Germline V CDR1 and CDR2: MNHNS, SASEGT. CDR3 in amino acids: CASSGTGQINQPQHF.

The chain uses TRBV24-1 and TRBJ2-3; TCRdb's D call, TRBD2, is unchecked because there is no DNA. CDR1 and CDR2 from the germline V gene are KGHDR and SFDVKD. This CDR3 region has 17 residues. The CDR3 sequence is CATSDLLREGTSSTQYF.

This clonotype registers medium-sized by frequency. The genes are TRBV19 and TRBJ2-6; the D call of TRBD1 rests on TCRdb alone, since no DNA is present to check it. The germline gives CDR1 LNHDA, CDR2 SQIVND (reference sequence). The CDR3 runs 16 residues. CDR3 region: CASRNTGGGGANVLTF. Based on the CDR3 plus reference TRBV19 and TRBJ2-6, the full variable domain is DGGITQSPKYLFRKEGQNVTLSCEQNLNHDAMYWYRQDPGQGLRLIYYSQIVNDFQKGDIAEGYSVSREKKESFPLTVTSAQKNPTAFYLCASRNTGGGGANVLTFGAGSRLTVL.

This clonotype counts as medium-sized by frequency. The genes are TRBV24-1 and TRBJ1-2. The CDR3 runs to 13 residues. From germline, CDR1 is KGHDR and CDR2 SFDVKD. The CDR3 loop is CATSEEGYYGYTF.

Judged by frequency, this clonotype is medium-sized. The CDR3: CASSPDRDEPYNSPLHF. J is TRBJ1-6 and V is TRBV6-2 or TRBV6-3; checking the TCRdb D call of TRBD1 is not possible without DNA. The CDR3 is made up of 17 amino acids. The germline V gene encodes CDR1 MNHEY and CDR2 SVGEGT.

This rearrangement joins TRBV24-1 to TRBJ1-5; TCRdb's D call of TRBD1 is untestable without DNA. This CDR3 is 16 amino acids long. Germline V gives CDR1 KGHDR, CDR2 SFDVKD. The CDR3 region is CATSDSRQGRSQPQHF.

CDR3 residues: CASSRIREREQFF. V and J are TRBV28 and TRBJ2-1; the TCRdb call, TRBD1, lacks DNA for checking. The germline V gene has CDR1 MDHEN and CDR2 SYDVKM. This CDR3 spans 13 amino acids.

Its frequency marks this clonotype as medium-sized. CDR3 sequence reads: CASSWRGSYYEQYF. The chain employs TRBV5-6 and TRBJ2-7; with no DNA, the TCRdb D assignment of TRBD1 cannot be verified. Germline-derived CDR1 and CDR2 are SGHDT and YYEEEE. This CDR3 contains 14 residues.

Judged by frequency, this clonotype is medium-sized. The chain is built from TRBV5-4 and TRBJ2-7; there is no DNA to check the TCRdb D call of TRBD1. CDR3 size: 14 residues. Germline CDR1 SGHNT, CDR2 YYREEE (reference sequence). CDR3 residues: CASSLKTGPGEQYF.